This T cell receptor beta chain comes out of a study of PD-L1 blockade in urothelial cancer. Described time point: peripheral blood 6 weeks after treatment start. Sequencing was performed with immunoSEQ multiplex PCR; in TCRdb, only in-frame clones are kept and a portion is missing. The profile covers tens of thousands of clones, with roughly 86% appearing a single time and roughly 12% taken by the ten largest. CDR1 and CDR2 (germline): GTSNPN, SVGIG (reference sequence). V lost 5 bases and J lost 3, with 14 bases in between. This CDR3 is built from 13 residues. The rearrangement links TRBV30 to TRBJ2-7; D may be TRBD2 (6 bases). The TCR comes from a man aged 55-75 years with urothelial cancer. This specimen consisted of PBMCs, obtained around atezolizumab (anti-PD-L1) treatment. CDR3 loop: CAWGDSIYYEQYF. CDR3 coding DNA: TGTGCCTGGGGGGACTCGATCTACTACGAGCAGTACTTC.